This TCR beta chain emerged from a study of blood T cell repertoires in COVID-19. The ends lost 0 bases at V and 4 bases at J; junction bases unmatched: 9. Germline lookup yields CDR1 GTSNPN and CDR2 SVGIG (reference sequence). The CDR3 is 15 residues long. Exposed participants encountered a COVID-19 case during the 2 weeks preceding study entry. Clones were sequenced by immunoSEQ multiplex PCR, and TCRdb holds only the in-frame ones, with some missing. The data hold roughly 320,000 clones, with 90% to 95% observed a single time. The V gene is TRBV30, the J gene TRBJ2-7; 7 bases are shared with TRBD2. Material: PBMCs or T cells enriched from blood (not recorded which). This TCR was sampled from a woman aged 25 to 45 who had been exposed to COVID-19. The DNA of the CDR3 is TGTGCCTGGAGTGTATCCCCTTGGGGGGGTTACGAGCAGTACTTC. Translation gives CAWSVSPWGGYEQYF.